The 27 T cell receptor beta chains below come from one sample, sequenced in a study of blood T cells in healthy people across ages. The authors ran a second PCR of 7 to 11 cycles using a sample-barcoded 5' primer and a J-beta primer mix. TCRdb ran MiXCR on the 5' RACE reads and lists one entry per CDR3 protein. Of some 1.5 million distinct CDR3 sequences in the sample, 28% are singletons; the top ten hold 7% to 9%. The sequenced sample consisted of blood. These receptor sequences come from a woman aged 25 to 39 in good health.

This clonotype was seen only a few times. The chain has TRBV20-1 and TRBJ2-3; the match to TRBD2 covers 14 bases. J gave up 4 bases and V 0 bases, and 9 bases lay outside the gene matches. Germline V gene data show CDR1 as DFQATT and CDR2 as SNEGSKA (reference sequence). The CDR3 is made up of 18 amino acids. CDR3 protein: CSARDAFGTSGGADTQYF. CDR3 nucleotide sequence: TGCAGTGCTAGAGATGCCTTCGGGACTAGCGGGGGAGCAGATACGCAGTATTTT.

This clonotype was counted only a few times. V gene TRBV20-1 combines with J gene TRBJ2-3; D possibly corresponds to TRBD2 (5 bases). V lost 1 base, J lost 2 bases, and 16 bases lay in between. The CDR3 runs 16 residues. CDR1 DFQATT and CDR2 SNEGSKA come from the germline V gene (reference sequence). The CDR3 DNA is TGCAGTGCTAGAGCCCCACTCCCTCGGGACACAGATACGCAGTATTTT. Encoded protein: CSARAPLPRDTDTQYF.

This clonotype came up many times. CDR3 bases: TGCGCCAGCAGCTTGGCCCATGCAGGGGGCGGAGCAGATACGCAGTATTTT. Translated, it gives CASSLAHAGGGADTQYF. The rearrangement links TRBV5-1 to TRBJ2-3; TRBD1 aligns across 8 bases. The CDR3 loop spans 17 amino acids. The V segment lost 0 bases and the J segment 4 bases; nucleotides outside the gene matches: 10. Germline V gene data show CDR1 as SGHRS and CDR2 as YFSETQ.

This clonotype has more than one count but fewer than ten. V gene TRBV5-5 combines with J gene TRBJ1-2, with a weak D call TRBD1 (6 bases). V dropped 3 bases and J dropped 8 bases, with 14 bases sitting between them. The germline gives CDR1 SGHKS, CDR2 YYEKEE (reference sequence). The CDR3 is made up of 13 amino acids. In nucleotides, the CDR3 is TGTGCCAGCAGCTCTACTACAGGGTACGGCTACACCTTC. It specifies CASSSTTGYGYTF.

Only a few counts were recorded for this clonotype. The chain couples TRBV30 to TRBJ2-3, with no clear D. Germline V CDR1 and CDR2: GTSNPN, SVGIG (reference sequence). CDR3 length equals 11 residues. The ends were cut back, 2 bases at V and 6 bases at J, with 6 bases in the middle. The CDR3 loop is CAWSRGDTQYF. The CDR3 DNA is TGTGCCTGGAGTCGTGGCGATACGCAGTATTTT. Drawing the rest from reference TRBV30 and TRBJ2-3, the complete variable domain is SQTIHQWPATLVQPVGSPLSLECTVEGTSNPNLYWYRQAAGRGLQLLFYSVGIGQISSEVPQNLSASRPQDRQFILSSKKLLLSDSGFYLCAWSRGDTQYFGPGTRLTVL.

This clonotype occurred a few times. The CDR3 region is CASSQYAGGVETQYF. The CDR3 DNA is TGCGCCAGCAGCCAATATGCGGGAGGAGTAGAGACCCAGTACTTC. The chain links TRBV4-3 to TRBJ2-5; TRBD2 matches 8 bases. The CDR3 is made up of 15 amino acids. The V and J ends lost 2 bases and 4 bases, in that order; junction bases with no gene match: 6. Germline lookup yields CDR1 LGHNA and CDR2 YSLEER.

The chain carries TRBV11-2 and TRBJ1-5; 7 bases fit TRBD1. The CDR3 loop spans 14 amino acids. Trimming cost V 3 bases and J 7 bases; bases outside gene matches: 6. CDR1 and CDR2 (germline): SGHAT, FQNNGV. CDR3 DNA sequence: TGTGCCAGCAGCTTTACAGGGGATGGACAGCCCCAGCATTTT. Its protein is CASSFTGDGQPQHF.

In this sample, this clonotype turned up a few times. One end of the junction varies from germline; a read error may be responsible. The J gene is TRBJ1-4, the V gene TRBV2; D is unresolved. The CDR3 totals 12 residues. Per the germline V gene, CDR1 is SNHLY and CDR2 is FYNNEI. CDR3 bases: TGTGCCAGCAGTGAAGGCAGTGAAGAACTGTTTTTT. Protein: CASSEGSEELFF.

This clonotype has a handful of counts. The rearrangement links TRBV20-1 to TRBJ1-2; D not certain. The CDR3 totals 14 residues. The V end was cut by 0 bases, the J end by 3 bases, with 11 bases between. The germline V gene encodes CDR1 DFQATT and CDR2 SNEGSKA (reference sequence). The CDR3, as DNA: TGCAGTGCTAGAGAGGGTGCGTCCTACTATGGCTACACCTTC. It translates to CSAREGASYYGYTF.

Regarding this clonotype: Being one base from a much bigger clone, this may be a read error. The J gene is TRBJ1-2, the V gene TRBV12-3 or TRBV12-4; D uncertain. The CDR3 extends over 13 amino acids. CDR3 DNA sequence: TGTGCCTGCAGTCCCCGAAGGGAGAATGGCTACACCTTC. Protein product: CACSPRRENGYTF.

This chain uses TRBV30 with TRBJ2-1; no firm D call. The V end was cut by 2 bases, the J end by 9 bases, with 14 bases between. Germline V gene lookup returns CDR1 GTSNPN and CDR2 SVGIG (reference sequence). This CDR3 region has 13 residues. The CDR3 coding sequence is TGTGCCTGGAGTACCTTTTTCGACGGTGAGCAGTTCTTC. It encodes CAWSTFFDGEQFF.

The gene calls are TRBV28 and TRBJ2-1, with D perhaps given as TRBD1 or TRBD2 (5 bases each). Germline CDR1 MDHEN, CDR2 SYDVKM. Trimming stripped 4 bases from V and 10 bases from J, with 17 bases between. This CDR3 is built from 14 residues. The CDR3 bases are TGTGCCAGCAGTTCGGTCGTGACAGACTACGAGCAGTTCTTC. Translation gives CASSSVVTDYEQFF.

This clonotype was detected only a few times. The chain is built from TRBV7-6 and TRBJ2-1; TRBD1 matches 8 bases. Trimming cost V 1 base and J 1 base; bases outside gene matches: 3. Germline V gene data show CDR1 as SGHVS and CDR2 as FNYEAQ. The CDR3 is 16 amino acids. DNA of the CDR3: TGTGCCAGCAGCTTAGACCAGGGGGCTTCCTACAATGAGCAGTTCTTC. It yields the protein CASSLDQGASYNEQFF.

This clonotype was observed at least ten times. Here the CDR3 DNA reads TGCGCCAGCAGCTTTTCGGGGGACAATGAGCAGTTCTTC. Translating gives CASSFSGDNEQFF. The V call is TRBV5-1, the J call TRBJ2-1, with D possibly TRBD2 on 6 matching bases. V lost 2 bases, J lost 5 bases, and 8 bases lay in between. This CDR3 has 13 residues. The germline CDR1 and CDR2 sequences are SGHRS and YFSETQ.

This chain joins TRBV12-3 or TRBV12-4 and TRBJ2-1; 10 bases align to TRBD2. The length of the CDR3 is 15 residues. V dropped 7 bases and J dropped 6; count of bases not matched to a gene: 9. The CDR3 nucleotides read TGTGCCAGCAAAGACCCGGGACTAGCGTTCAATGAGCAGTTCTTC. It codes for CASKDPGLAFNEQFF.

This clonotype appeared many times. The chain has TRBV12-3 or TRBV12-4 and TRBJ2-5; D remains ambiguous. Trimming shortened V by 3 bases and J by 4 bases, and 9 bases separated the two germline ends. The CDR3 loop spans 13 amino acids. The CDR3 DNA reads as TGTGCCAGCAGTTTGAACCGACGAGAGACCCAGTACTTC. Amino acid sequence: CASSLNRRETQYF.

This clonotype has only a few counts. This chain connects TRBV12-5 to TRBJ2-1; 12 bases match TRBD2. Germline V gene sequence: CDR1 LGHNT, CDR2 FRNRAP. V trimming: 3 bases; J trimming: 7 bases; junction bases outside the gene matches: 7. This CDR3 spans 16 amino acids. The CDR3: CASGFWGLAGGNEQFF. CDR3 coding DNA: TGTGCTAGTGGTTTTTGGGGGCTAGCGGGGGGGAATGAGCAGTTCTTC.

As regards this clonotype: A much larger clone is a single base away; this may be a read error. The chain couples TRBV9 to TRBJ1-2; D possibly corresponds to TRBD1 (5 bases). There are 14 residues in the CDR3. Germline V gene data show CDR1 as SGDLS and CDR2 as YYNGEE. CDR3 sequence (DNA): TGTGCCGGCAGCGTTAGGGACGGCCGTGGAGGCTACACCTTC. Encoded protein: CAGSVRDGRGGYTF.

V and J are TRBV19 and TRBJ2-1; D not certain. The ends were cut back, 3 bases at V and 8 bases at J, with 11 bases in the middle. This CDR3 is built from 13 residues. Germline assignment: CDR1 LNHDA and CDR2 SQIVND (reference sequence). CDR3 sequence: CASSMRLGDEQFF. In DNA form, the CDR3 reads TGTGCCAGTAGTATGAGGCTTGGGGATGAGCAGTTCTTC.

The sample holds many counts of this clonotype. The chain recombines TRBV25-1 with TRBJ2-5, with D tentatively TRBD2 (6 bases). Germline CDR1 MGHDK, CDR2 SYGVNS. V was pared by 6 bases and J by 10 bases, with 18 bases between. The CDR3 covers 13 residues. CDR3 sequence reads: CASRAVGGEGQYF. CDR3 sequence (DNA): TGTGCCAGCAGGGCAGTCGGGGGAGAAGGCCAGTACTTC. The whole variable domain, filled in from reference TRBV25-1 and TRBJ2-5, reads EADIYQTPRYLVIGTGKKITLECSQTMGHDKMYWYQQDPGMELHLIHYSYGVNSTEKGDLSSESTVSRIRTEHFPLTLESARPSHTSQYLCASRAVGGEGQYFGPGTRLLVL.

The rearrangement links TRBV2 to TRBJ1-2; 7 bases fit TRBD1. CDR3 length equals 13 residues. Germline loops: CDR1 SNHLY, CDR2 FYNNEI. The V and J ends lost 7 bases and 5 bases, in that order; junction bases with no gene match: 7. As DNA, the CDR3 is TGTGCCAGCAACCGACAGGGTCGGTATGGCTACACCTTC. Protein product: CASNRQGRYGYTF.

The table lists this clonotype with a few counts. A single base separates this from a much larger clone, so it may be a read error. The chain has TRBV6-4 and TRBJ2-3; tentative D call: TRBD1 (5 bases). Germline loops: CDR1 MRHNA, CDR2 SNTAGT. The CDR3 runs to 13 residues. The CDR3 loop reads CASSDKATGTQYF. The CDR3 coding sequence is TGTGCCAGCAGTGACAAAGCCACAGGTACGCAGTATTTT.

This clonotype has more than one count but fewer than ten. The chain recombines TRBV7-6 with TRBJ1-4, with no clear D. Trimming took 1 base from V and 3 from J, leaving 9 bases between them. The germline V gene encodes CDR1 SGHVS and CDR2 FNYEAQ. The CDR3 length is 15 residues. CDR3 nucleotides: TGTGCCAGCAGCTTAGGAGCCGCAGCTAATGAAAAACTGTTTTTT. Amino acids: CASSLGAAANEKLFF.

This clonotype appeared a few times. V gene TRBV7-2 combines with J gene TRBJ1-2; D is uncertain. The CDR3 runs to 13 residues. The germline CDR1 and CDR2 sequences are SGHTA and FQGNSA. The V end lost 1 base, the J end lost 7 bases, and 10 bases lay between the germline ends. The CDR3 nucleotides are TGTGCCAGCAGCTTAGATCGGTGGAGTGGCTACACCTTC. It specifies CASSLDRWSGYTF.

There are a few counts of this clonotype. The chain links TRBV13 to TRBJ2-6; D gene unclear. The CDR3 runs 16 residues. V lost 1 base and J lost 2, with 9 bases in between. Germline V gene data show CDR1 as PRHDT and CDR2 as FYEKMQ (reference sequence). CDR3 loop: CASSLERRPGANVLTF. CDR3 sequence (DNA): TGTGCCAGCAGCTTAGAACGAAGGCCTGGGGCCAACGTCCTGACTTTC.

In its sample, this clonotype was seen a few times. The DNA for the CDR3 is TGCGCCAGCAGCCTTAGAGAAACGGACCATCAGCCCCAGCATTTT. Amino acid sequence: CASSLRETDHQPQHF. The genes are TRBV4-1 and TRBJ1-5; D is uncertain. Germline lookup yields CDR1 MGHRA and CDR2 YSYEKL. V was cut by 4 bases and J by 5 bases, with 15 bases left in between. The CDR3 covers 15 residues.

This clonotype was seen ten or more times. The chain joins TRBV5-1 to TRBJ2-7; the D gene could be TRBD1 or TRBD2 (5 bases each). Germline loops: CDR1 SGHRS, CDR2 YFSETQ. V lost 0 bases and J lost 6, with 16 bases in between. The CDR3 has 15 amino acids. The chain's CDR3 is CASSLDGTQGTEQYF. The CDR3 DNA follows: TGCGCCAGCAGCTTGGATGGGACGCAAGGAACCGAGCAGTACTTC.